Reported below is one TCR beta chain. The specificity of this receptor is unknown. The input lacks base qualities; no much larger clone sits a single base away. TCR beta libraries were generated from genomic DNA with the immunoSEQ kit, following the manufacturer's recommendations. To prepare libraries, a first multiplex PCR with proprietary primers was run, followed by a second PCR that added unique barcodes, and a bead cleanup was done after each round. A positive control reaction and a negative control reaction, both provided in the kit, were run with every batch of samples. The final libraries were assessed on an Agilent 4200 TapeStation D1000 ScreenTape, pooled by volume, and quantified by qPCR. Sequencing was performed on an Illumina NextSeq500 using a MidOutput 150-cycle cartridge, with 156 Read1 cycles, 15 Index1 cycles, and the kit custom primers. The pooled library was loaded at around 1.1 pM with a 20% PhiX control spike-in. In the source study's methods: The vendor-processed data were analyzed in R, and a clonotype was defined as all T cells that share the same CDR3 nucleotide sequence. In the clone abundance analyses, frequencies in each sample were normalized to that sample's 10,000 most abundant clones. Before analysis, public T cell clones were removed, and these numbered fewer than six per sample on average. Tumor-enriched clonotypes and baseline blood-enriched clonotypes were defined as those with an abundance difference of at least 32-fold between compartments. A beta-binomial differential abundance model was used to identify clonotypes that were expanded or contracted between blood time points. Tumor-blood repertoire similarity was measured with the Baroni-Urbani and Buser coefficient, and groups were compared using two-tailed Wilcoxon tests in R. TCRdb took over this immuneACCESS table, retaining in-frame rearrangements with V and J assigned. Such tables are incomplete; in checked studies, under half of the missing clones stem from an unresolved V gene, and the remainder is unexplained. V, J and clone size are those of that table, while D and trimming were read from the DNA. This sample holds more than 150,000 clones; roughly 90% were observed only once. Jointly, the top ten make up roughly 13% of the sample.

The CDR3 covers 16 residues, taking in both the cysteine and the phenylalanine. The DNA shown is the 48-base CDR3, in frame from base 1. The germline V gene yields SGDLS for CDR1 and YYNGEE for CDR2. V has 0 bases trimmed and J has 1 base trimmed; junction bases matching no gene number 2. Sample time point, as interpreted from the label and publication: blood 2 weeks post-SBRT. The treatment or condition label on this specimen signifies: 15 Gy SBRT to primary tumor, nephrectomy 4 weeks later. To follow tumor-enriched clonotypes, peripheral blood was collected serially from radiation-treated patients at baseline and again at 2 weeks and 4 weeks after SBRT. Renal cell carcinoma with clear cell pathology was present in all patients. The QIAamp DNA Blood Mini Kit (Qiagen) was used to prepare genomic DNA for TCR sequencing. The analyses included only samples that passed all quality control checks. The data originate from a study of radiation and T cells in renal cell carcinoma (dated by TCRdb to about 2020). For the wider study: The samples were drawn from a clinical trial, where primary renal cell carcinomas were treated with 15 Gy of stereotactic body radiation therapy and then removed by nephrectomy 4 weeks afterward. In total, around 53 samples, comprising 26 tumors and some 27 peripheral blood samples, were subjected to TCR beta sequencing. Across all 55 or so samples, 3,800,000 or so unique CDR3 nucleotide sequences encoding roughly 2.7 million unique CDR3 amino acid sequences were identified.

The full study reports these points: Because the trial had a single-armed design, the trial could not examine how radiation dose or scheduling affected the TCR repertoire. No pretreatment tumor biopsies were available, so the baseline intratumoral presence of clonotypes could not be determined. In blood, the top tumor clonotypes increased from baseline to 2 weeks after radiation and then shrank by 4 weeks, which suggests a temporary expansion of tumor-resident clones. Dynamics of the blood repertoire were not tracked past 4 weeks after treatment.

Sequenced material: blood, taken from a patient whose treatment included radiotherapy and nephrectomy. This receptor was identified in a woman aged 50 to 60 with renal cell carcinoma. The chain couples TRBV9 to TRBJ1-4; TRBD1 lines up with 8 middle nucleotides. Here is the DNA: TGTGCCAGCAGCGTAGCGACAGGGGAAACTAATGAAAAACTGTTTTTT. It codes for CASSVATGETNEKLFF.